These 17 T cell receptor beta chains were all obtained from the same sample, sequenced in a study of T cell repertoires in cytomegalovirus infection. Antigen specificity for these receptors is unknown. TCRdb re-called the reads through MiXCR, storing one row per CDR3 protein. The sample contains about 830,000 distinct CDR3 sequences, about 31% of which appear only once. This specimen was cultured CD8+ T cells from PBMCs, taken from culture after CMV antigen stimulation. Receptor source: a human donor in good health (CMV status not recorded). Some clones in this sample may be carry-over from other donors' samples.

J is TRBJ2-1 and V is TRBV7-2; 9 bases align to TRBD1. Germline V CDR1 and CDR2: SGHTA, FQGNSA. The length of the CDR3 is 15 residues. Losses at the gene ends were 7 bases for V and 8 bases for J; bases not matched to a gene: 12. The CDR3 DNA sequence: TGTGCCAGCACTGAGGCATGGACAGGGGTTCATGAGCAGTTCTTC. Its protein is CASTEAWTGVHEQFF.

As concerns this clonotype: Relative to the germline gene, one junction end is altered; a read error may explain this. V and J are TRBV7-1 and TRBJ1-1; TRBD1 aligns across 7 bases. TRBV7-1 is treated as an ORF (open reading frame) with a function not yet certain. The CDR3 is 14 amino acids. CDR3 nucleotides: TGTGCCAGCAGCTACAGACAGGGAATAACTGAAGCCTTCTTT. Translated, it gives CASSYRQGITEAFF.

This clonotype has just a few counts. The J gene is TRBJ2-5, the V gene TRBV15, with D possibly matching TRBD2 (6 bases). The CDR3 is made up of 15 amino acids. CDR1 is LNHNV, CDR2 YYDKDF, per germline (reference sequence). V was trimmed by 4 bases and J by 1 base, leaving 13 bases between them. The CDR3: CATSKALAIQETQYF. In DNA form, the CDR3 reads TGTGCCACCAGCAAAGCCCTAGCGATCCAAGAGACCCAGTACTTC.

The chain recombines TRBV7-6 with TRBJ2-1, with D perhaps TRBD1 (7 bases). V was cut by 5 bases and J by 10 bases, with 21 bases left in between. Germline-derived CDR1 and CDR2 are SGHVS and FNYEAQ. The CDR3 loop spans 15 amino acids. The DNA of the CDR3 is TGTGCCAGCAGCGACTACAGGGGTGGGGCGGGGGAGCAGTTCTTC. It encodes CASSDYRGGAGEQFF.

This sequence joins TRBV6-2 or TRBV6-3 and TRBJ2-7, with TRBD1 matching 7 bases. J gave up 3 bases and V 6 bases, and 11 bases lay outside the gene matches. In germline, CDR1 is MNHEY, CDR2 SVGEGT. This CDR3 is 15 amino acids long. The CDR3 bases are TGTGCCAGCAGCCGAAGACAGGGTGTGGACTACGAGCAGTACGTC. This codes for CASSRRQGVDYEQYV.

The chain couples TRBV20-1 to TRBJ1-4; 12 bases are a match to TRBD1. The junction had 6 bases not matched to a gene; V was cut back by 5 bases and J by 11 bases. CDR3 size: 13 residues. Germline loops: CDR1 DFQATT, CDR2 SNEGSKA (reference sequence). Here the CDR3 DNA reads TGCAGTGCTGACCGGGACAGGGGGCGCAAACTGTTTTTT. Its protein is CSADRDRGRKLFF.

This sequence joins TRBV18 and TRBJ2-7; 7 positions agree with TRBD1. Germline values: CDR1 KGHSH, CDR2 LQKENI. The length of the CDR3 is 15 residues. After removal of 6 bases from V and 5 bases from J, the junction contained 13 bases not matched to a gene. The CDR3 loop is CASSSTRDRVHEQYF. The CDR3 region has the DNA TGTGCCAGCTCTTCGACCCGAGACAGGGTCCACGAGCAGTACTTC.

The rearrangement uses TRBV6-2 or TRBV6-3 and TRBJ2-2; possibly TRBD2 for D (6 bases). The CDR3 contains 15 residues. The germline V gene encodes CDR1 MNHEY and CDR2 SVGEGT. Trimming pared 8 bases from V and 6 bases from J, leaving 19 bases between. Here the CDR3 reads CASLHYAGHAGELFF. CDR3 coding DNA: TGTGCCAGCCTCCACTACGCGGGGCACGCCGGGGAGCTGTTTTTT.

This clonotype was seen only a few times. The chain carries TRBV4-3 and TRBJ1-1, with D hard to call. The V gene's germline CDR1 is LGHNA and CDR2 YSLEER. CDR3 length equals 15 residues. With 0 bases removed from V and 3 bases from J, the gap between germline ends came to 11 bases. The CDR3 bases are TGCGCCAGCAGCCAAGACTACGGCCGGGACACTGAAGCTTTCTTT. This sequence encodes CASSQDYGRDTEAFF.

The chain uses TRBV11-2 and TRBJ1-1, with D possibly matching TRBD1 (6 bases). Looked up from germline, CDR1 is SGHAT and CDR2 is FQNNGV. The V gene lost 1 base and the J gene lost 1 base, with 16 bases spanning the gap. The CDR3 covers 17 residues. The CDR3 DNA is TGTGCCAGCAGCTTAGTCGGGAGGGGGTATGAGAACACTGAAGCTTTCTTT. Amino acid sequence: CASSLVGRGYENTEAFF.

The V and J genes are TRBV7-4 and TRBJ2-1, with D perhaps matching TRBD1 (7 bases). In germline, CDR1 is SGHVT, CDR2 SQSDAQ. Trimming removed 0 bases from V and 7 bases from J, with 22 bases in between. The CDR3 has 18 residues. The CDR3 sequence: CASSLARGVRRGTNEQFF. The CDR3 nucleotides read TGTGCCAGCAGCTTAGCCAGGGGGGTCCGGAGGGGCACAAATGAGCAGTTCTTC. Full variable domain (missing parts from reference TRBV7-4 and TRBJ2-1): GAGVSQSPRYKVAKRGRDVALRCDSISGHVTLYWYRQTLGQGSEVLTYSQSDAQRDKSGRPSGRFSAERPERSVSTLKIQRTEQGDSAVYLCASSLARGVRRGTNEQFFGPGTRLTVL.

This clonotype was seen a handful of times. V and J are TRBV20-1 and TRBJ2-2; D is ambiguous. CDR3 length: 18 amino acids. Between the trimmed V and J ends, which lost 0 bases and 0 bases, there was a span of 17 bases. CDR1 and CDR2 from the germline V gene are DFQATT and SNEGSKA (reference sequence). The CDR3 loop is CSARDTSIRTANTGELFF. The CDR3, as DNA: TGCAGTGCTAGAGATACCTCAATTCGGACGGCGAACACCGGGGAGCTGTTTTTT.

Concerning this clonotype itself: One end of the junction fails to match germline, which may point to a read error. The rearrangement uses TRBV6-1 and TRBJ1-1, with 7 bases identical to TRBD1. Germline CDR1 reads MNHNS; CDR2 reads SASEGT. CDR3 size: 16 residues. This CDR3 is CANSEKYNRGGTEAFF. Here the CDR3 DNA reads TGTGCCAACAGTGAAAAGTATAACAGGGGAGGCACTGAAGCTTTCTTT.

This clonotype was counted a few times. The CDR3 loop reads CASSAGTGLIEQYF. CDR3 in DNA: TGTGCCAGCAGCGCGGGGACAGGGCTCATCGAGCAGTACTTC. This chain connects TRBV5-4 to TRBJ2-7; 9 nucleotides agree with TRBD1. Per germline, CDR1 SGHNT and CDR2 YYREEE (reference sequence). Trimming removed 4 bases from V and 6 bases from J; junction bases left unmatched: 8. This CDR3 is built from 14 residues. Looking up the rest from reference TRBV5-4 and TRBJ2-7 gives the full variable domain: ETGVTQSPTHLIKTRGQQVTLRCSSQSGHNTVSWYQQALGQGPQFIFQYYREEENGRGNFPPRFSGLQFPNYSSELNVNALELDDSALYLCASSAGTGLIEQYFGPGTRLTVT.

The V call is TRBV6-1, the J call TRBJ2-7, with a tentative D call TRBD2 (5 bases). The CDR3 covers 15 residues. CDR1 and CDR2 from the germline V gene are MNHNS and SASEGT. Trimming took 3 bases from V and 2 from J, leaving 14 bases between them. The CDR3 region is CASSEAAPGAYEQYV. CDR3 in DNA: TGTGCCAGCAGTGAGGCGGCACCCGGGGCCTACGAGCAGTACGTC.

V and J are TRBV20-1 and TRBJ2-7; D gene unclear. The CDR3 is 12 amino acids. Trimming shortened V by 2 bases and J by 3 bases, and 8 bases separated the two germline ends. Germline V gene data show CDR1 as DFQATT and CDR2 as SNEGSKA (reference sequence). The CDR3 DNA sequence: TGCAGTGCTAGACCCTCCTACTACGAGCAGTACTTC. Amino acids: CSARPSYYEQYF.

The CDR3 DNA sequence: TGTGCCAGTAGTCCTTGGACAGCTCGATCCACAGATACGCAGTATTTT. Translation: CASSPWTARSTDTQYF. V usage is TRBV19 and J usage is TRBJ2-3, with a weak D call TRBD1 (6 bases). The germline gives CDR1 LNHDA, CDR2 SQIVND (reference sequence). The V gene lost 5 bases and the J gene lost 2 bases, with 17 bases spanning the gap. The CDR3 runs to 16 residues.